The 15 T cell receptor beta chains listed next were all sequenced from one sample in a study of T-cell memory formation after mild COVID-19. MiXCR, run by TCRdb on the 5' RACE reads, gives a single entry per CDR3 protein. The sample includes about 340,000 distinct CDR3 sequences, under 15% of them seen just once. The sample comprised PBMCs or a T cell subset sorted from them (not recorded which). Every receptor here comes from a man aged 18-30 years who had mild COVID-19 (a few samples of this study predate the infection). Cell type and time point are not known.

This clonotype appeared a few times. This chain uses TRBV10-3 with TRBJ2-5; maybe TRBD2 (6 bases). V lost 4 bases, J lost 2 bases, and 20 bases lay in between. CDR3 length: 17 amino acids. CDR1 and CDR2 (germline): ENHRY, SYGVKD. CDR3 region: CAISASGGPRTQETQYF. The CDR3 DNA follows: TGTGCCATCAGTGCTTCCGGGGGACCCCGGACACAAGAGACCCAGTACTTC.

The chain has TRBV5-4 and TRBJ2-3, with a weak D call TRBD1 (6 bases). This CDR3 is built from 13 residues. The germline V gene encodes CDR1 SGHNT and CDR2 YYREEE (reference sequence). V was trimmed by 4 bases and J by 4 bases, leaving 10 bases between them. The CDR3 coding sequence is TGTGCCAGCAGCCATGGGGGCCCAGATACGCAGTATTTT. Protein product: CASSHGGPDTQYF.

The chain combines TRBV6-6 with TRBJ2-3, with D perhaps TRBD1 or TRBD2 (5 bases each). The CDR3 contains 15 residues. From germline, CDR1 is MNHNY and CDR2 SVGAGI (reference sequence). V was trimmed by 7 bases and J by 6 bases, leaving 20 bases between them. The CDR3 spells CASNSRGVGADTQYF. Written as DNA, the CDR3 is TGTGCCAGCAACTCACGAGGAGTCGGGGCTGATACGCAGTATTTT.

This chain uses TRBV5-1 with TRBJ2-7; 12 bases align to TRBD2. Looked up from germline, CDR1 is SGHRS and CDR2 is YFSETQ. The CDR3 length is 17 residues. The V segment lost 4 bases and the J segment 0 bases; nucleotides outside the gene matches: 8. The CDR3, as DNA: TGCGCCAGCAGCGATGCAACTAGCGGGGGGTTCTCCTACGAGCAGTACTTC. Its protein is CASSDATSGGFSYEQYF.

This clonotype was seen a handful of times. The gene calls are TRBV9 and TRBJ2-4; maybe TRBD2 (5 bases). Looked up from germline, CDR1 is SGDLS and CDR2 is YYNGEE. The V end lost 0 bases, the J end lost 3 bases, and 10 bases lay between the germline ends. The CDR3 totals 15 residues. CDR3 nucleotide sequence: TGTGCCAGCAGCGTAGTCCCCGGGGTCAAAAACATTCAGTACTTC. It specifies CASSVVPGVKNIQYF.

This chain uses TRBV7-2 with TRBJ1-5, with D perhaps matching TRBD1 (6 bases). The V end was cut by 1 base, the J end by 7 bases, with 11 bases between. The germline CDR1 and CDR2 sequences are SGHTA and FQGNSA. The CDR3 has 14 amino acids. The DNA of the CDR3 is TGTGCCAGCAGCTTAGATGCAGGGGAACAGCCCCAGCATTTT. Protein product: CASSLDAGEQPQHF.

CDR3 residues: CASRETAVSGNTIYF. The CDR3 bases are TGTGCCAGCAGGGAGACAGCAGTCTCTGGAAACACCATATATTTT. This rearrangement joins TRBV6-1 to TRBJ1-3, with a weak D call TRBD1 (5 bases). The V and J ends lost 6 bases and 0 bases respectively, with 12 bases between them. Germline-derived CDR1 and CDR2 are MNHNS and SASEGT. This CDR3 comprises 15 residues.

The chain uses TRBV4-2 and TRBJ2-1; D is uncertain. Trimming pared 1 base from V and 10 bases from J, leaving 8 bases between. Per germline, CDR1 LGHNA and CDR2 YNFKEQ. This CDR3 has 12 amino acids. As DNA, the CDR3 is TGTGCCAGCAGCCAAGTCGACGGGGAGCAGTTCTTC. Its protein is CASSQVDGEQFF.

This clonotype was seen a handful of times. CDR3 DNA sequence: TGTGCCAGCAGTCCAACGCGAACGACCGGGACAGCCTACGAGCAGTACGTC. The encoded protein is CASSPTRTTGTAYEQYV. The genes are TRBV2 and TRBJ2-7; 7 nucleotides line up with TRBD1. The V gene end was trimmed by 5 bases and the J gene end by 2 bases; junction bases not matched to a gene: 15. From germline, CDR1 is SNHLY and CDR2 FYNNEI. The CDR3 is made up of 17 amino acids.

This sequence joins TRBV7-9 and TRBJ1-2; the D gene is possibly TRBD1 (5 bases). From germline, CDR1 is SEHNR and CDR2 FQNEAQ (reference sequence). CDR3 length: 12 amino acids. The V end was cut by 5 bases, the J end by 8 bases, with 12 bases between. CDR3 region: CASSPQEKGYTF. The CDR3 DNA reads TGTGCCAGCAGCCCACAGGAGAAGGGCTACACCTTC.

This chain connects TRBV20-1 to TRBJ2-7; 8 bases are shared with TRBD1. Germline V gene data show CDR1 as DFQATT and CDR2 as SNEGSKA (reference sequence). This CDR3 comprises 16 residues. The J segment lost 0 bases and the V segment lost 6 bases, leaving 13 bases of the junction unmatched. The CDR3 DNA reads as TGCAGTGCAATGGAGTTAGGGACAGGCGCCTCCTACGAGCAGTACTTC. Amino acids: CSAMELGTGASYEQYF.

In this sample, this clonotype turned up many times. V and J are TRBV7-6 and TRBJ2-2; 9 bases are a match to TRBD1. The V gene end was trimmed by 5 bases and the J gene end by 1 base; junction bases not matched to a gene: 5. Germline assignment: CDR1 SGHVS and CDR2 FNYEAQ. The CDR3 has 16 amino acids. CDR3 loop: CASSPGTGRNTGELFF. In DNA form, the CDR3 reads TGTGCCAGCAGCCCCGGGACAGGGAGGAACACCGGGGAGCTGTTTTTT.

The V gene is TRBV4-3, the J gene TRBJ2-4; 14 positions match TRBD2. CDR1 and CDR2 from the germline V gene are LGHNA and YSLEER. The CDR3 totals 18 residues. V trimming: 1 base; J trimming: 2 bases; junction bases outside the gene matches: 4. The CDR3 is CASSQGLAGGVSKNIQYF. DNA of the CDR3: TGCGCCAGCAGCCAAGGACTAGCGGGGGGGGTATCCAAAAACATTCAGTACTTC.

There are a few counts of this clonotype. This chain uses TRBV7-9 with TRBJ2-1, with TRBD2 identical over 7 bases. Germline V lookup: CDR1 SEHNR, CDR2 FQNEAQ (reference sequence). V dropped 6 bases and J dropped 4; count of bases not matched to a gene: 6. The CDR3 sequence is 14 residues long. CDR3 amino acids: CASRKASGYNEQFF. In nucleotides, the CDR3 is TGTGCCAGCAGAAAGGCTAGCGGATACAATGAGCAGTTCTTC.

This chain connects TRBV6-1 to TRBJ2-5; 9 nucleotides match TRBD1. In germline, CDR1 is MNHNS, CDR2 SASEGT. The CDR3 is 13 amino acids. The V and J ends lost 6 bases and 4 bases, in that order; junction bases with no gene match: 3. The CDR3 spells CASSRQGVETQYF. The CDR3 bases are TGTGCCAGCAGCCGACAGGGGGTAGAGACCCAGTACTTC.